The rows below give T cell receptor beta chains drawn from one sample of a study of T cell responses to AZD1222 COVID-19 vaccine. This table comes from immunoSEQ multiplex PCR, and its TCRdb copy is limited to in-frame clones, with some not included. The table has some 150,000 clones, around 92% seen once. Sample: peripheral blood, taken 28 days after the second AZD1222 dose. These receptors originate from an adult who received the AZD1222 COVID-19 vaccine. Both conserved end residues are part of each CDR3. The order of the fields is D gene, J gene, V gene, clone size, CDR3 DNA, CDR3 protein. A D gene is named only where the DNA matches it firmly. Size is stated for part of the rows, as once, few or many counts, or as a class when the clone is expanded.

d_call: NA
j_call: TRBJ2-5
v_call: TRBV28
clone_size: NA
cdr3_nt: TGTGCCAGCAGTATACTGGGACTGCAAGAGACCCAGTACTTC
cdr3_aa: CASSILGLQETQYF

d_call: NA
j_call: TRBJ2-5
v_call: TRBV5-6
clone_size: NA
cdr3_nt: TGTGCCAGCAGCCTGACTCGGGACTCCCGACGGGAGACCCAGTACTTC
cdr3_aa: CASSLTRDSRRETQYF

d_call: NA
j_call: TRBJ1-6
v_call: TRBV7-6
clone_size: NA
cdr3_nt: TGTGCCAGCGCCATAAGTGGTGGGGCTGGAAGATCACCCCTCCACTTT
cdr3_aa: CASAISGGAGRSPLHF

d_call: NA
j_call: TRBJ2-2
v_call: TRBV18
clone_size: NA
cdr3_nt: TGTGCCAGCTCACCACCTTCCGCCCCTGGGGAGCTGTTTTTT
cdr3_aa: CASSPPSAPGELFF

d_call: NA
j_call: TRBJ1-6
v_call: TRBV27
clone_size: few
cdr3_nt: TGTGCCAGCAGTTTAATTGTCCAGGGGAGCTCACCCCTCCACTTT
cdr3_aa: CASSLIVQGSSPLHF

d_call: NA
j_call: TRBJ1-3
v_call: TRBV3-1/TRBV3-2
clone_size: NA
cdr3_nt: TGTGCCAGCAGATGGGCGGGAAACGCGTGGGGAAACACCATATATTTT
cdr3_aa: CASRWAGNAWGNTIYF

d_call: NA
j_call: TRBJ1-5
v_call: TRBV19
clone_size: NA
cdr3_nt: TGTGCCAGTAGTATTTACCAGGGGAACAATCAGCCCCAGCATTTT
cdr3_aa: CASSIYQGNNQPQHF

d_call: NA
j_call: TRBJ2-3
v_call: TRBV18
clone_size: NA
cdr3_nt: TGTGCCAGCTCCAGAGGGGAAGATACGCAGTATTTT
cdr3_aa: CASSRGEDTQYF

d_call: TRBD2
j_call: TRBJ2-1
v_call: TRBV19
clone_size: NA
cdr3_nt: TGTGCCAGTAGTATAGGGAGAATGAGTAGCGGGAGATCCCATGAGCAGTTCTTC
cdr3_aa: CASSIGRMSSGRSHEQFF

d_call: NA
j_call: TRBJ2-7
v_call: TRBV11-2
clone_size: once
cdr3_nt: TGTGCCAGCAGCTTAGAGGGCACAACCTCCTACGAGCAGTACTTC
cdr3_aa: CASSLEGTTSYEQYF

d_call: NA
j_call: TRBJ2-7
v_call: TRBV7-2
clone_size: NA
cdr3_nt: TGTGCCAGCAGCTTAGAGGTGTACGAGCAGTACTTC
cdr3_aa: CASSLEVYEQYF

d_call: TRBD1
j_call: TRBJ1-2
v_call: TRBV11-2
clone_size: NA
cdr3_nt: TGTGCCAGCAGCGCCGACAGGGAAGGTGGCTACACCTTC
cdr3_aa: CASSADREGGYTF